A selection of T cell receptor beta chains follows, all from one sample in a study of T-cell reconstitution after alpha-beta-depleted transplantation in children. Each CDR3 protein is one row after TCRdb ran MiXCR on the PCR reads. The sample has approximately 500,000 distinct CDR3 sequences, 27% seen once. Sample: PBMCs, taken before TCRalphabeta/CD19-depleted stem cell transplant. Receptors were obtained from a boy under three years old with Wiskott-Aldrich syndrome, due to receive a stem cell transplant. CDR3s include the opening cysteine and the closing phenylalanine or tryptophan. The D gene is left open where the match is weak. Some rows have no size entry. The others give once, few or many, or a class for an expanded clone.

clone size	J gene	D gene	V gene	CDR3 protein	CDR3 DNA
.	TRBJ1-6	.	TRBV5-1	CASSWDNSPLHF	TGCGCCAGCAGCTGGGATAATTCACCCCTCCACTTT
few	TRBJ2-5	.	TRBV20-1	CSARVPGTKETQYF	TGCAGTGCTAGAGTTCCCGGGACGAAAGAGACCCAGTACTTC
.	TRBJ2-7	.	TRBV6-5	CASSDSFLREQYF	TGTGCCAGCAGTGACTCGTTCCTTCGCGAGCAGTACTTC
.	TRBJ2-2	.	TRBV4-1	CASSQVQARDTGELFF	TGCGCCAGCAGCCAAGTACAGGCCAGGGACACCGGGGAGCTGTTTTTT
.	TRBJ2-5	TRBD2	TRBV11-1	CASSAGTSGKGPRETQYF	TGTGCCAGCAGCGCAGGGACTAGCGGGAAGGGACCTCGGGAGACCCAGTACTTC
.	TRBJ1-4	.	TRBV28	CASSLGVRDEKLFF	TGTGCCAGCAGTTTGGGGGTGAGGGATGAAAAACTGTTTTTT
once	TRBJ1-2	TRBD1	TRBV5-4	CASSLEQGGIYGYTF	TGTGCCAGCAGCTTGGAACAGGGGGGGATCTATGGCTACACCTTC
.	TRBJ1-1	TRBD1	TRBV28	CASREDRGGLEAFF	TGTGCCAGCAGGGAGGACAGGGGGGGACTAGAAGCTTTCTTT
.	TRBJ2-3	.	TRBV21-1	CASSKGLAGGGDTQYF	TGTGCCAGCAGCAAAGGGCTAGCGGGAGGGGGAGATACGCAGTATTTT
.	TRBJ2-1	TRBD2	TRBV5-1	CASSVSIGRYNEQFF	TGCGCCAGCAGCGTCTCAATCGGGAGGTACAATGAGCAGTTCTTC
.	TRBJ1-5	.	TRBV12-3/TRBV12-4	CASSTFFQPQHF	TGTGCCAGCAGTACTTTCTTTCAGCCCCAGCATTTT
.	TRBJ2-1	.	TRBV15	CATSRDRGAEEQFF	TGTGCCACCAGCAGAGACAGGGGGGCAGAGGAGCAGTTCTTC
.	TRBJ2-7	.	TRBV4-2	CASSSPEGGTLYEQYF	TGTGCCAGCAGCTCCCCAGAGGGGGGGACACTCTACGAGCAGTACTTC
.	TRBJ2-7	TRBD1	TRBV28	CASSLRLITGAPLSYEQYF	TGTGCCAGCAGTTTAAGGCTTATCACAGGGGCCCCCCTATCCTACGAGCAGTACTTC
.	TRBJ2-7	.	TRBV12-3/TRBV12-4	CASSSGAIPSYEQYF	TGTGCCAGCAGTTCAGGGGCGATACCGTCCTACGAGCAGTACTTC
few	TRBJ1-1	.	TRBV5-6	CASSLVYGRNTEAFF	TGTGCCAGCAGCTTGGTCTACGGGCGGAACACTGAAGCTTTCTTT
.	TRBJ2-6	.	TRBV27	CASSLSGATGLSGANVLTF	TGTGCCAGCAGTTTATCGGGGGCGACGGGCCTCTCTGGGGCCAACGTCCTGACTTTC
.	TRBJ1-5	.	TRBV24-1	CATSATTRLNQPQHF	TGTGCCACCAGTGCAACAACACGCCTCAATCAGCCCCAGCATTTT
.	TRBJ1-5	.	TRBV10-3	CAISQGFGEPQHF	TGTGCCATCAGTCAGGGTTTCGGAGAGCCCCAGCATTTT
.	TRBJ1-1	.	TRBV15	CATKFNPGAPEAFF	TGTGCCACCAAATTCAACCCGGGGGCCCCTGAAGCTTTCTTT
.	TRBJ2-5	.	TRBV7-2	CASSLKRAETQYF	TGTGCCAGCAGCTTAAAGAGGGCAGAGACCCAGTACTTC
.	TRBJ2-1	TRBD2	TRBV14	CASSQDFAGTSGRKGANEQFF	TGTGCCAGCAGCCAAGATTTTGCCGGGACTAGCGGGAGGAAAGGGGCCAATGAGCAGTTCTTC
.	TRBJ2-1	.	TRBV24-1	CATSDASGAGDEQFF	TGTGCCACCAGTGATGCGAGCGGAGCTGGGGATGAGCAGTTCTTC
.	TRBJ1-5	TRBD1	TRBV7-2	CASSYPPRGHLQPQHF	TGTGCCAGCAGTTATCCCCCCAGGGGGCATCTTCAGCCCCAGCATTTT
.	TRBJ1-1	.	TRBV18	CASSQLTPGVNTEAFF	TGTGCCAGCTCACAGTTAACACCGGGGGTGAACACTGAAGCTTTCTTT
.	TRBJ2-2	.	TRBV7-9	CASSSPDGRWSGELFF	TGTGCCAGCAGCTCGCCCGACGGACGGTGGTCCGGGGAGCTGTTTTTT
few	TRBJ2-5	TRBD2	TRBV10-2	CASRRQTGGETQYF	TGCGCCAGCAGAAGACAGACGGGGGGAGAGACCCAGTACTTC
few	TRBJ2-1	.	TRBV5-5	CASSWAYNEQFF	TGTGCCAGCAGCTGGGCGTACAATGAGCAGTTCTTC
.	TRBJ1-5	.	TRBV5-1	CASSLDGVWRGEGNQPQHF	TGCGCCAGCAGCTTGGATGGCGTTTGGAGAGGGGAGGGCAATCAGCCCCAGCATTTT
.	TRBJ1-1	.	TRBV6-6	CASSYREAQAFF	TGTGCCAGCAGCTACAGGGAAGCTCAAGCTTTCTTT
.	TRBJ2-7	TRBD1	TRBV9	CASNRQGEDYEQYF	TGTGCCAGCAACAGACAGGGAGAGGACTACGAGCAGTACTTC
few	TRBJ2-1	TRBD1	TRBV7-2	CASSVSSRGNNEQFF	TGTGCCAGCAGTGTTAGCAGCAGGGGGAACAATGAGCAGTTCTTC
.	TRBJ1-2	TRBD1	TRBV11-2	CASSRTRDRGELGDGYTF	TGTGCCAGCAGCCGGACCAGGGACAGGGGGGAGCTAGGGGATGGCTACACCTTC
.	TRBJ2-2	.	TRBV6-5	CASSYTAATGELFF	TGTGCCAGCAGTTACACGGCTGCCACCGGGGAGCTGTTTTTT
.	TRBJ2-3	.	TRBV24-1	CATSDGTGDLPDTQYF	TGTGCCACCAGTGATGGAACGGGAGACCTCCCGGATACGCAGTATTTT
.	TRBJ2-7	.	TRBV5-1	CASSLDTGQLYEQYF	TGCGCCAGCAGCTTGGATACCGGACAGCTCTACGAGCAGTACTTC
once	TRBJ2-1	TRBD2	TRBV12-3/TRBV12-4	CASRSGLGYNEQFF	TGTGCCAGCAGATCGGGACTAGGATACAATGAGCAGTTCTTC
.	TRBJ1-2	.	TRBV20-1	CSAAAPSVDGYTF	TGCAGTGCCGCGGCCCCTTCGGTGGATGGCTACACCTTC
.	TRBJ2-7	TRBD2	TRBV5-6	CASSISGRLHEQYF	TGTGCCAGCAGCATTAGCGGGAGACTGCACGAGCAGTACTTC
few	TRBJ2-1	.	TRBV7-2	CASSFRGSRGGEQFF	TGTGCCAGCAGCTTTAGGGGGAGCCGGGGTGGTGAGCAGTTCTTC
.	TRBJ2-1	.	TRBV4-1	CASSQDKGPYNEQFF	TGCGCCAGCAGCCAAGATAAAGGCCCCTACAATGAGCAGTTCTTC
few	TRBJ1-1	.	TRBV5-1	CASSPDLSNTEAFF	TGCGCCAGCAGCCCGGACCTGTCGAACACTGAAGCTTTCTTT
few	TRBJ2-1	.	TRBV12-3/TRBV12-4	CASSSGMRHEQFF	TGTGCCAGCAGTTCCGGTATGAGGCATGAGCAGTTCTTC
.	TRBJ2-3	TRBD1	TRBV28	CASSMRTGLSSDTQYF	TGTGCCAGCAGCATGAGGACAGGACTTTCTTCGGATACGCAGTATTTT
few	TRBJ2-3	TRBD1	TRBV12-3/TRBV12-4	CASGRTGIFADTQYF	TGTGCCAGCGGAAGGACAGGGATTTTTGCAGATACGCAGTATTTT